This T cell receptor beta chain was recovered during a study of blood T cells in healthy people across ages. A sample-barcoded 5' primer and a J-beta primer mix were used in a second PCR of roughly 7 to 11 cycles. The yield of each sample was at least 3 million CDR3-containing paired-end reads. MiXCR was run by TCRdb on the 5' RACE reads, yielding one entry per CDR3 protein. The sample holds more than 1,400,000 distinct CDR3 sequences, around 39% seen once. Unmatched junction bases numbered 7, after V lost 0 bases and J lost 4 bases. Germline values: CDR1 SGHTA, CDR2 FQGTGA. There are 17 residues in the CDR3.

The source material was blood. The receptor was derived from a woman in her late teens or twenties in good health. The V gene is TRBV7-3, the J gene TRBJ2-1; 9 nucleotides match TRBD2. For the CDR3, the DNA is TGTGCCAGCAGCTTAACGGTTCGCGGGGGGGCTTACAATGAGCAGTTCTTC. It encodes CASSLTVRGGAYNEQFF.